The 15 T cell receptor beta chains in this list originate from one sample, sequenced in a study of blood T cell repertoires in COVID-19. Libraries were prepared by immunoSEQ multiplex PCR; TCRdb keeps only in-frame clonotypes and omits some of them. The sample holds approximately 390,000 clones, around 89% seen once. The sample consisted of peripheral blood. Every receptor here comes from a young man with active or convalescent COVID-19.

This chain uses TRBV18 with TRBJ1-3; D gene ambiguous. CDR1 and CDR2 from the germline V gene are KGHSH and LQKENI. V lost 0 bases and J 0 bases, leaving 12 bases between the germline ends. CDR3 length: 17 residues. CDR3 coding DNA: TGTGCCAGCTCACCACCATCTTCACTGATCTCTGGAAACACCATATATTTT. Translating it yields CASSPPSSLISGNTIYF.

This chain joins TRBV9 and TRBJ2-7; 10 bases are a match to TRBD2. The CDR3 totals 17 residues. V lost 0 bases, J lost 3 bases, and 9 bases stayed unmatched. From germline, CDR1 is SGDLS and CDR2 YYNGEE. Here the CDR3 DNA reads TGTGCCAGCAGCGTAGATGCTGACGGACTAGCGGACTACGAGCAGTACTTC. Translated: CASSVDADGLADYEQYF.

The chain couples TRBV9 to TRBJ2-1; TRBD2 is a possible D gene (7 bases). CDR1 and CDR2 from the germline V gene are SGDLS and YYNGEE. The germline V and J ends were trimmed by 3 bases and 3 bases, with 10 bases remaining between them. The CDR3 totals 14 residues. CDR3 DNA: TGTGCCAGCAGCGACGGGGGGCACTACAATGAGCAGTTCTTC. It encodes CASSDGGHYNEQFF. The full variable domain, in which reference TRBV9 and TRBJ2-1 provide the parts outside the CDR3, is DSGVTQTPKHLITATGQRVTLRCSPRSGDLSVYWYQQSLDQGLQFLIQYYNGEERAKGNILERFSAQQFPDLHSELNLSSLELGDSALYFCASSDGGHYNEQFFGPGTRLTVL.

V gene TRBV30 combines with J gene TRBJ2-3, with a tentative D call TRBD2 (6 bases). The CDR3 length is 13 residues. CDR1 is GTSNPN, CDR2 SVGIG, per germline (reference sequence). Trimming shortened V by 0 bases and J by 4 bases, and 8 bases separated the two germline ends. CDR3 sequence: CAWSVRGSDTQYF. The CDR3 bases are TGTGCCTGGAGTGTACGGGGGTCAGATACGCAGTATTTT.

The V and J genes are TRBV10-2 and TRBJ1-5; no clear D gene. The CDR3 consists of 14 residues. The V gene's germline CDR1 is WSHSY and CDR2 SAAADI. The V and J ends lost 7 bases and 0 bases respectively, with 10 bases between them. Here the CDR3 reads CASKGLVSNQPQHF. The CDR3 DNA reads as TGCGCCAGCAAAGGACTGGTTAGCAATCAGCCCCAGCATTTT.

The rearrangement uses TRBV24-1 and TRBJ2-2, with D possibly matching TRBD1 (6 bases). In germline, CDR1 is KGHDR, CDR2 SFDVKD. CDR3 length: 14 amino acids. V was clipped by 3 bases and J by 10 bases, with 14 bases between them. CDR3 bases: TGTGCCACCAGTGATGTAAGGACAGTCGCGGAGCTGTTTTTT. Its protein product is CATSDVRTVAELFF.

Only a few counts were recorded for this clone. The rearrangement links TRBV18 to TRBJ1-1; 7 bases fit TRBD1. This CDR3 has 16 residues. Unmatched junction bases numbered 9, after V lost 3 bases and J lost 2 bases. Germline CDR1 and CDR2: KGHSH and LQKENI. This CDR3 reads CASSPFDRARNTEAFF. CDR3 DNA: TGTGCCAGCTCACCCTTCGACAGGGCAAGAAACACTGAAGCTTTCTTT. The complete variable domain, with remaining parts taken from reference TRBV18 and TRBJ1-1, reads NAGVMQNPRHLVRRRGQEARLRCSPMKGHSHVYWYRQLPEEGLKFMVYLQKENIIDESGMPKERFSAEFPKEGPSILRIQQVVRGDSAAYFCASSPFDRARNTEAFFGQGTRLTVV.

V usage is TRBV6-4 and J usage is TRBJ2-1; 8 nucleotides align to TRBD1. This CDR3 spans 12 amino acids. V was clipped by 3 bases and J by 8 bases; unmatched bases: 0. The germline V gene has CDR1 MRHNA and CDR2 SNTAGT. The CDR3 is CASSEQGDEQFF. The CDR3 region has the DNA TGTGCCAGCAGTGAACAGGGGGATGAGCAGTTCTTC.

The CDR3 DNA reads as TGTGCCAGCAGCTTAGTACAGAGTAATGAAAAACTGTTTTTT. This codes for CASSLVQSNEKLFF. The chain joins TRBV11-2 to TRBJ1-4; D remains ambiguous. The CDR3 is 14 amino acids. V was trimmed by 1 base and J by 4 bases, leaving 7 bases between them. Germline CDR1 is SGHAT and CDR2 is FQNNGV.

V is TRBV7-3 and J is TRBJ2-7, with 7 bases identical to TRBD1. Germline V gene lookup returns CDR1 SGHTA and CDR2 FQGTGA. This CDR3 region has 14 residues. V lost 2 bases to trimming and J lost 5 bases; unmatched junction nucleotides: 6. The CDR3 loop reads CASSLWGQGDEQYF. The DNA of the CDR3 is TGTGCCAGCAGCTTATGGGGCCAGGGGGACGAGCAGTACTTC.

The V gene is TRBV9, the J gene TRBJ1-1, with D maybe TRBD1 (6 bases). The CDR3 is 13 amino acids. The ends were cut back, 3 bases at V and 8 bases at J, with 14 bases in the middle. In germline, CDR1 is SGDLS, CDR2 YYNGEE. CDR3 loop: CASSDTNRAEAFF. CDR3 bases: TGTGCCAGCAGCGATACAAACAGGGCCGAAGCTTTCTTT.

The chain has TRBV4-3 and TRBJ1-2; D is ambiguous. Germline V lookup: CDR1 LGHNA, CDR2 YSLEER. Trimming cost V 0 bases and J 8 bases, with 28 bases left between them. The CDR3 covers 19 residues. The CDR3 region has the DNA TGCGCCAGCAGCCAAGAGGCACCCCCCCGCATTCTAGTAGGTGGGGGCTACACCTTC. It encodes CASSQEAPPRILVGGGYTF.

This clone turned up a few times. The gene calls are TRBV5-4 and TRBJ2-2; TRBD2 agrees at 9 bases. Germline V lookup: CDR1 SGHNT, CDR2 YYREEE (reference sequence). The CDR3 runs to 16 residues. With V trimmed by 0 bases and J by 1 base, 1 base remained unmatched. The CDR3 region is CASSLDSGGNTGELFF. The CDR3 coding sequence is TGTGCCAGCAGCTTGGATAGCGGGGGGAACACCGGGGAGCTGTTTTTT.

The chain couples TRBV4-2 to TRBJ1-4, with 7 bases aligning to TRBD1. The germline gives CDR1 LGHNA, CDR2 YNFKEQ. The CDR3 length is 16 residues. With 1 base clipped from V and 10 bases from J, the junction kept 12 bases outside the gene matches. The CDR3 region has the DNA TGTGCCAGCAGCCAAGCGACAGGGAACCCCTCCGGAAAACTGTTTTTT. Translated: CASSQATGNPSGKLFF.

The chain couples TRBV6-5 to TRBJ1-1, with D possibly being TRBD1 (5 bases). Germline V gene data show CDR1 as MNHEY and CDR2 as SVGAGI. The CDR3 is 12 amino acids. V lost 7 bases, J lost 4 bases, and 10 bases lay in between. The CDR3 nucleotides read TGTGCCAGCAAAGGGGTGGGCACTGAAGCTTTCTTT. It is translated as CASKGVGTEAFF.